These T cell receptor beta chains were read from a single sample in a study of cytomegalovirus exposure and HLA in healthy donors. TCRdb's table, derived via immunoSEQ multiplex PCR, lists solely in-frame clones and lacks some. The sample includes over 85,000 clones, around three quarters of them seen just once. Sequencing used PBMCs. These receptors came from a man aged 25 to 45 in good health and CMV-seronegative. The CDR3 runs from the conserved cysteine through the conserved F or W. A D gene is named only where the DNA matches it firmly.

v_call	d_call	j_call	cdr3_aa	cdr3_nt
TRBV5-6	TRBD1	TRBJ1-5	CASSLFKDRGRQPQHF	TGTGCCAGCAGCTTGTTTAAGGACAGGGGGCGACAGCCCCAGCATTTT
TRBV7-2	.	TRBJ1-3	CASSPRDLTSGNTIYF	TGTGCCAGCAGCCCAAGGGACTTAACCTCTGGAAACACCATATATTTT
TRBV5-1	TRBD2	TRBJ2-7	CASSLRTSSNEQYF	TGCGCCAGCAGCCTCAGGACTAGTAGTAACGAGCAGTACTTC
TRBV29-1	.	TRBJ1-1	CSVGSGTEAFF	TGCAGCGTTGGTTCAGGAACTGAAGCTTTCTTT
TRBV10-3	TRBD1	TRBJ1-5	CATSGRAGGAEPQHF	TGTGCCACTAGTGGGAGGGCAGGGGGCGCAGAGCCCCAGCATTTT
TRBV6-5	TRBD1	TRBJ2-1	CASSYSKGGLIEQFF	TGTGCCAGCAGTTACTCGAAAGGGGGCCTTATCGAGCAGTTCTTC
TRBV7-2	TRBD1	TRBJ1-1	CASSLALDRGYTEAFF	TGTGCCAGCAGCTTAGCATTGGACAGGGGTTATACTGAAGCTTTCTTT
TRBV7-9	TRBD1	TRBJ1-2	CASSLSGTGNYGYTF	TGTGCCAGCAGCTTATCCGGGACAGGGAATTATGGCTACACCTTC
TRBV27	.	TRBJ2-7	CASSLSSIGEQYF	TGTGCCAGCAGTTTATCGTCCATCGGTGAGCAGTACTTC
TRBV6-1	.	TRBJ1-6	CASMVGRRDNSPLHF	TGTGCCAGTATGGTCGGGAGAAGAGATAATTCACCCCTCCACTTT
TRBV18	TRBD1	TRBJ1-1	CASSRPGTGYVNTEAFF	TGTGCCAGCTCGCGTCCCGGGACAGGGTACGTGAACACTGAAGCTTTCTTT
TRBV11-1	TRBD1	TRBJ2-7	CASSLGQSYEQYF	TGTGCCAGCAGCTTGGGACAGTCCTACGAGCAGTACTTC
TRBV11-2	.	TRBJ1-1	CASSLTGLTEAFF	TGTGCCAGCAGCTTGACAGGATTGACTGAAGCTTTCTTT